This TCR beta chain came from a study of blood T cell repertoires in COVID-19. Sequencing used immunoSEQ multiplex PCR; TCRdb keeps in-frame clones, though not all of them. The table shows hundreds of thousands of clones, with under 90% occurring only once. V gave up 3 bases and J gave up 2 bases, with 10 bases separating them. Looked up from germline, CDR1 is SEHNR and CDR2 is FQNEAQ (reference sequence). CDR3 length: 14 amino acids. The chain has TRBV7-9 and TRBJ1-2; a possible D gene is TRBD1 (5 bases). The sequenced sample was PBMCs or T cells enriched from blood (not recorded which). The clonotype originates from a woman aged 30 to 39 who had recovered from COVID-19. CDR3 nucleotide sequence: TGTGCCAGCAGCTTGGACACAACCAACTATGGCTACACCTTC. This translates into CASSLDTTNYGYTF.